A selection of T cell receptor beta chains follows, all from one sample in a study of blood T cells in healthy people across ages. TCRdb re-called the 5' RACE reads with MiXCR, one entry per CDR3 protein. The table has some 940,000 distinct CDR3 sequences, 25% to 30% seen once; the top ten hold around 9.6%. These same data were also listed under a study on T cells of mothers and their children.

The sample consisted of blood. These receptors came from a woman in her forties in good health. Both conserved end residues are part of each CDR3. Fields, in order: J gene, CDR3 length, V gene, D gene, clone size, CDR3 protein, CDR3 DNA. The D gene is left open where the match is weak. A clone size is listed for some rows: how often the clone was seen (once, few, many), or a class if it is expanded.

j_gene: TRBJ2-5; len: 14; v_gene: TRBV27; d_gene: TRBD1; abundance: few; CDR3aa: CASSGQGAQETQYF; CDR3nt: TGTGCCAGTAGTGGCCAGGGGGCCCAAGAGACCCAGTACTTC
j_gene: TRBJ1-2; len: 17; v_gene: TRBV28; d_gene: -; abundance: few; CDR3aa: CASSPPRAGWGPGGYTF; CDR3nt: TGTGCCAGCAGTCCCCCCCGGGCAGGTTGGGGCCCTGGTGGCTACACCTTC
j_gene: TRBJ2-7; len: 14; v_gene: TRBV20-1; d_gene: -; abundance: -; CDR3aa: CSASYKGVRYEQYF; CDR3nt: TGCAGTGCCTCCTATAAGGGGGTGCGGTACGAGCAGTACTTC
j_gene: TRBJ1-5; len: 13; v_gene: TRBV6-1; d_gene: -; abundance: few; CDR3aa: CASSEESGDSQHF; CDR3nt: TGTGCCAGCAGTGAGGAAAGCGGTGATTCCCAGCATTTT
j_gene: TRBJ1-2; len: 14; v_gene: TRBV9; d_gene: TRBD1; abundance: few; CDR3aa: CASSQGQGAVGYTF; CDR3nt: TGTGCCAGCAGCCAAGGACAGGGGGCCGTTGGCTACACCTTC
j_gene: TRBJ1-4; len: 15; v_gene: TRBV4-3; d_gene: -; abundance: -; CDR3aa: CASSPGGVTSKKLFF; CDR3nt: TGCGCCAGCAGCCCCGGAGGCGTCACCTCGAAAAAACTGTTTTTT
j_gene: TRBJ2-2; len: 14; v_gene: TRBV28; d_gene: TRBD1; abundance: -; CDR3aa: CASKDRGGTGELFF; CDR3nt: TGTGCCAGTAAGGACAGGGGAGGCACCGGGGAGCTGTTTTTT
j_gene: TRBJ2-7; len: 15; v_gene: TRBV7-2; d_gene: -; abundance: -; CDR3aa: CASSLGGPGPYEQYF; CDR3nt: TGTGCCAGCAGCTTAGGTGGGCCAGGACCCTACGAGCAGTACTTC
j_gene: TRBJ2-7; len: 15; v_gene: TRBV7-9; d_gene: -; abundance: -; CDR3aa: CASGGIRGFSYEQYF; CDR3nt: TGTGCCAGCGGGGGAATAAGGGGATTCTCCTACGAGCAGTACTTC
j_gene: TRBJ2-1; len: 14; v_gene: TRBV4-1; d_gene: TRBD2; abundance: many; CDR3aa: CASSQAAGGNEQFF; CDR3nt: TGCGCCAGCAGCCAGGCGGCGGGGGGAAATGAGCAGTTCTTC
j_gene: TRBJ1-1; len: 17; v_gene: TRBV20-1; d_gene: TRBD1; abundance: -; CDR3aa: CSARDPSGQGESSEAFF; CDR3nt: TGCAGTGCTAGAGATCCGTCCGGACAGGGCGAATCTTCTGAAGCTTTCTTT
j_gene: TRBJ2-3; len: 16; v_gene: TRBV5-1; d_gene: -; abundance: few; CDR3aa: CASSLIPQTRTDTQYF; CDR3nt: TGCGCCAGCAGCTTGATCCCACAGACCCGCACAGATACGCAGTATTTT
j_gene: TRBJ1-2; len: 13; v_gene: TRBV6-5; d_gene: TRBD1; abundance: many; CDR3aa: CASSRGQGRGYTF; CDR3nt: TGTGCCAGCAGTCGTGGACAGGGTCGTGGCTACACCTTC
j_gene: TRBJ2-7; len: 15; v_gene: TRBV27; d_gene: TRBD2; abundance: -; CDR3aa: CASSIRTSGGNEQYF; CDR3nt: TGTGCCAGCAGTATACGGACTAGCGGGGGAAACGAGCAGTACTTC
j_gene: TRBJ2-7; len: 15; v_gene: TRBV5-1; d_gene: -; abundance: -; CDR3aa: CASSFTRDATYEQYF; CDR3nt: TGCGCCAGCAGCTTCACCAGGGATGCGACCTACGAGCAGTACTTC
j_gene: TRBJ1-1; len: 16; v_gene: TRBV28; d_gene: TRBD1; abundance: -; CDR3aa: CASSAIPGQGTTEAFF; CDR3nt: TGTGCCAGCAGCGCTATACCGGGACAGGGGACCACTGAAGCTTTCTTT
j_gene: TRBJ2-1; len: 14; v_gene: TRBV29-1; d_gene: TRBD1; abundance: -; CDR3aa: CSARLGDRVRGWFF; CDR3nt: TGCAGCGCCCGACTAGGGGACAGGGTGAGAGGCTGGTTCTTC
j_gene: TRBJ2-5; len: 16; v_gene: TRBV5-6; d_gene: TRBD1; abundance: -; CDR3aa: CASSQDRGLIQETQYF; CDR3nt: TGTGCCAGCAGCCAGGACAGGGGATTGATCCAAGAGACCCAGTACTTC
j_gene: TRBJ2-5; len: 14; v_gene: TRBV7-9; d_gene: TRBD2; abundance: many; CDR3aa: CASSSGGGQETQYF; CDR3nt: TGTGCCAGCAGTAGCGGGGGGGGCCAAGAGACCCAGTACTTC
j_gene: TRBJ2-5; len: 14; v_gene: TRBV9; d_gene: -; abundance: many; CDR3aa: CASSPRELGGTQYF; CDR3nt: TGTGCCAGCAGCCCCCGGGAATTGGGGGGGACCCAGTACTTC
j_gene: TRBJ2-7; len: 13; v_gene: TRBV20-1; d_gene: TRBD1; abundance: many; CDR3aa: CSATQTGRYEQYF; CDR3nt: TGCAGTGCTACCCAGACAGGGAGATACGAGCAGTACTTC
j_gene: TRBJ1-4; len: 15; v_gene: TRBV28; d_gene: -; abundance: -; CDR3aa: CASRGTGSGDEKLFF; CDR3nt: TGTGCCAGCAGGGGCACAGGGTCGGGGGATGAAAAACTGTTTTTT
j_gene: TRBJ1-2; len: 14; v_gene: TRBV10-2; d_gene: -; abundance: -; CDR3aa: CASSERGESYGYTF; CDR3nt: TGCGCCAGCAGTGAGCGAGGGGAAAGCTATGGCTACACCTTC
j_gene: TRBJ2-3; len: 16; v_gene: TRBV20-1; d_gene: TRBD2; abundance: -; CDR3aa: CSARDPSGGDTDTQYF; CDR3nt: TGCAGTGCTAGAGATCCCAGCGGGGGGGACACAGATACGCAGTATTTT
j_gene: TRBJ2-7; len: 17; v_gene: TRBV18; d_gene: TRBD1; abundance: many; CDR3aa: CASSGQGTRTITYEQYF; CDR3nt: TGTGCCAGCTCTGGACAGGGGACCAGAACGATTACCTACGAGCAGTACTTC
j_gene: TRBJ1-1; len: 12; v_gene: TRBV20-1; d_gene: -; abundance: few; CDR3aa: CSASLENTEAFF; CDR3nt: TGCAGTGCTAGTCTGGAGAACACTGAAGCTTTCTTT
j_gene: TRBJ2-7; len: 15; v_gene: TRBV29-1; d_gene: -; abundance: -; CDR3aa: CNDPPGHISYNEQYF; CDR3nt: TGCAACGATCCTCCGGGACACATCTCCTACAATGAGCAGTACTTC
j_gene: TRBJ2-5; len: 15; v_gene: TRBV20-1; d_gene: -; abundance: -; CDR3aa: CSAPPWAWTQETQYF; CDR3nt: TGCAGTGCCCCCCCATGGGCATGGACCCAAGAGACCCAGTACTTC
j_gene: TRBJ1-1; len: 19; v_gene: TRBV6-2/TRBV6-3; d_gene: TRBD1; abundance: few; CDR3aa: CASSYSFIPQGARNTEAFF; CDR3nt: TGTGCCAGCAGTTACTCATTCATCCCCCAGGGGGCCAGGAACACTGAAGCTTTCTTT
j_gene: TRBJ1-2; len: 13; v_gene: TRBV7-9; d_gene: -; abundance: many; CDR3aa: CASSHQGTYGYTF; CDR3nt: TGTGCCAGCAGCCATCAGGGGACCTATGGCTACACCTTC
j_gene: TRBJ1-1; len: 14; v_gene: TRBV7-6; d_gene: -; abundance: -; CDR3aa: CASSSVDGDTEAFF; CDR3nt: TGTGCCAGCAGCTCCGTGGACGGGGACACTGAAGCTTTCTTT
j_gene: TRBJ2-2; len: 13; v_gene: TRBV20-1; d_gene: -; abundance: -; CDR3aa: CSAERGSTGELFF; CDR3nt: TGCAGTGCCGAGAGGGGGTCCACCGGGGAGCTGTTTTTT
j_gene: TRBJ2-3; len: 15; v_gene: TRBV4-3; d_gene: TRBD2; abundance: few; CDR3aa: CASSQEAGGADTQYF; CDR3nt: TGCGCCAGCAGCCAAGAGGCGGGGGGGGCAGATACGCAGTATTTT
j_gene: TRBJ1-2; len: 14; v_gene: TRBV10-3; d_gene: TRBD1; abundance: many; CDR3aa: CAISDATGDYGYTF; CDR3nt: TGTGCCATCAGTGACGCGACAGGGGACTATGGCTACACCTTC
j_gene: TRBJ1-1; len: 13; v_gene: TRBV28; d_gene: -; abundance: -; CDR3aa: CASTQVMNTEAFF; CDR3nt: TGTGCCAGCACCCAGGTGATGAACACTGAAGCTTTCTTT
j_gene: TRBJ2-5; len: 15; v_gene: TRBV7-9; d_gene: -; abundance: many; CDR3aa: CASSLSRAEYGTQYF; CDR3nt: TGTGCCAGCAGCTTATCGCGGGCCGAATATGGGACCCAGTACTTC
j_gene: TRBJ2-5; len: 17; v_gene: TRBV3-1; d_gene: -; abundance: -; CDR3aa: CASSQDELRRDQETQYF; CDR3nt: TGTGCCAGCAGCCAAGACGAGCTAAGGAGGGATCAAGAGACCCAGTACTTC
j_gene: TRBJ2-7; len: 15; v_gene: TRBV2; d_gene: -; abundance: -; CDR3aa: CASSYRDWGVSEQYF; CDR3nt: TGTGCCAGCAGTTACCGGGACTGGGGTGTGAGCGAGCAGTACTTC
j_gene: TRBJ2-1; len: 15; v_gene: TRBV12-3/TRBV12-4; d_gene: -; abundance: many; CDR3aa: CASTTTGQAYNEQFF; CDR3nt: TGTGCCAGCACCACAACAGGACAAGCCTACAATGAGCAGTTCTTC
j_gene: TRBJ1-5; len: 15; v_gene: TRBV3-1; d_gene: -; abundance: -; CDR3aa: CASSLTWESNQPQHF; CDR3nt: TGTGCCAGCAGCCTAACATGGGAGAGCAATCAGCCCCAGCATTTT
j_gene: TRBJ2-3; len: 16; v_gene: TRBV7-9; d_gene: TRBD2; abundance: few; CDR3aa: CASSPRTSGLTDTQYF; CDR3nt: TGTGCCAGCAGCCCCCGGACTAGCGGACTCACAGATACGCAGTATTTT
j_gene: TRBJ2-1; len: 20; v_gene: TRBV6-1; d_gene: -; abundance: -; CDR3aa: CASFRDTSSSLAPTYNEQFF; CDR3nt: TGTGCCAGCTTCCGGGACACCTCTTCTAGCTTAGCACCCACCTACAATGAGCAGTTCTTC
j_gene: TRBJ1-2; len: 14; v_gene: TRBV15; d_gene: -; abundance: few; CDR3aa: CATSNTPGLFGYTF; CDR3nt: TGTGCCACCAGTAATACCCCAGGGTTGTTCGGCTACACCTTC
j_gene: TRBJ1-1; len: 15; v_gene: TRBV4-1; d_gene: -; abundance: few; CDR3aa: CASSQARGLNTEAFF; CDR3nt: TGCGCCAGCAGCCAAGCCCGCGGGTTGAACACTGAAGCTTTCTTT
j_gene: TRBJ2-7; len: 15; v_gene: TRBV2; d_gene: -; abundance: few; CDR3aa: CASSDPGESSYEQYF; CDR3nt: TGTGCCAGCAGTGATCCAGGGGAGAGTTCCTACGAGCAGTACTTC
j_gene: TRBJ2-1; len: 15; v_gene: TRBV25-1; d_gene: TRBD2; abundance: -; CDR3aa: CASSVGAGGANEQFF; CDR3nt: TGTGCCAGCAGTGTAGGTGCGGGGGGGGCGAATGAGCAGTTCTTC
j_gene: TRBJ2-1; len: 15; v_gene: TRBV20-1; d_gene: TRBD2; abundance: many; CDR3aa: CSARVLAGGSNEQFF; CDR3nt: TGCAGTGCTAGGGTACTAGCGGGGGGATCTAATGAGCAGTTCTTC
j_gene: TRBJ1-4; len: 12; v_gene: TRBV20-1; d_gene: -; abundance: few; CDR3aa: CSASWQNEKLFF; CDR3nt: TGCAGTGCTAGTTGGCAGAATGAAAAACTGTTTTTT
j_gene: TRBJ2-1; len: 16; v_gene: TRBV7-3; d_gene: TRBD2; abundance: -; CDR3aa: CASSLTTSGGNNEQFF; CDR3nt: TGTGCCAGCAGCTTAACGACTAGCGGGGGAAACAATGAGCAGTTCTTC
j_gene: TRBJ2-3; len: 14; v_gene: TRBV20-1; d_gene: TRBD1; abundance: few; CDR3aa: CSAGTRGKSSTQYF; CDR3nt: TGCAGTGCTGGGACCAGGGGGAAGTCATCTACGCAGTATTTT